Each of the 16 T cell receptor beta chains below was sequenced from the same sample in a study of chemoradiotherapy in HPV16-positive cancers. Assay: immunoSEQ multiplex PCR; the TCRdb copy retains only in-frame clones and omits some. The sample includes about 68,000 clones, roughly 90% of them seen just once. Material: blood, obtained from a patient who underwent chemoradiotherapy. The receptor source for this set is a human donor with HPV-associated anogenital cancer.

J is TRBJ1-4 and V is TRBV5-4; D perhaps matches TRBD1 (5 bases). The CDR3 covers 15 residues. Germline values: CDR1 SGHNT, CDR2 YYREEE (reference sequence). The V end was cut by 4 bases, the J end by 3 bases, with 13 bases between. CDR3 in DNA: TGTGCCAGCAGCCTCGACGGGGGGGCTAATGAAAAACTGTTTTTT. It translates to CASSLDGGANEKLFF.

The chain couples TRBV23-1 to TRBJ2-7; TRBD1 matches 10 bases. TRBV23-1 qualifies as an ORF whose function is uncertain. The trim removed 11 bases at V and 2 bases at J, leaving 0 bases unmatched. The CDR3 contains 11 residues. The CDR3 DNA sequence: TGCGCCGGACAGGGGGCCTACGAGCAGTACTTC. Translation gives CAGQGAYEQYF.

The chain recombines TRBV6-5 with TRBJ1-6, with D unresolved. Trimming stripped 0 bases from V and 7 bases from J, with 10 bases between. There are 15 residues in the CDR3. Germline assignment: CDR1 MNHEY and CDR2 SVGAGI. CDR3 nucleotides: TGTGCCAGCAGTTACTCGATCAGCCAGAATTCACCCCTCCACTTT. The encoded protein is CASSYSISQNSPLHF.

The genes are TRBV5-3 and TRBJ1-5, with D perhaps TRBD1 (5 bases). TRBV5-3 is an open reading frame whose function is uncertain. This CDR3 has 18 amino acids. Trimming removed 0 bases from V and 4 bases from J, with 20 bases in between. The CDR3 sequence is CARSLVGRGGGANQPQHF. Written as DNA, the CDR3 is TGTGCCAGAAGCTTGGTTGGCCGAGGCGGTGGGGCAAATCAGCCCCAGCATTTT.

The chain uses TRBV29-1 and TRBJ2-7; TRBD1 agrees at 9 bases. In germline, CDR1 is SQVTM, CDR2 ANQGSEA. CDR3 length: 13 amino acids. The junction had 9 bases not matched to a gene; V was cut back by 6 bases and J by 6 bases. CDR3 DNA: TGCAGCGTCTCCGGGACAGGGAACATCGAGCAGTACTTC. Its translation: CSVSGTGNIEQYF.

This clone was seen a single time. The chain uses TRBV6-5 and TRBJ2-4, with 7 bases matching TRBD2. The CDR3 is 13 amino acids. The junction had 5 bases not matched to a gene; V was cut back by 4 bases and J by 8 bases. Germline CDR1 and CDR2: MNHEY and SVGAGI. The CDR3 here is CASSSHGRDIQYF. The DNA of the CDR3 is TGTGCCAGCAGTTCGCATGGGAGGGACATTCAGTACTTC.

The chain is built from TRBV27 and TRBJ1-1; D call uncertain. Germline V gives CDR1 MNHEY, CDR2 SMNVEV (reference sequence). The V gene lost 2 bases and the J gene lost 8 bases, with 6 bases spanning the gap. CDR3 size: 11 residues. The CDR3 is CASSLGSEAFF. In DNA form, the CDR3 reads TGTGCCAGCAGTTTAGGTTCAGAAGCTTTCTTT.

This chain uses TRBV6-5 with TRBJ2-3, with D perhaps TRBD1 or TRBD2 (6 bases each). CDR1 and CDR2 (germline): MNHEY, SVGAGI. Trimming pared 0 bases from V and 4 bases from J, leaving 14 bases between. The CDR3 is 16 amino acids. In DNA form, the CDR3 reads TGTGCCAGCAGTTACTCTCGGTGGGGGGCCTCAGATACGCAGTATTTT. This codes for CASSYSRWGASDTQYF.

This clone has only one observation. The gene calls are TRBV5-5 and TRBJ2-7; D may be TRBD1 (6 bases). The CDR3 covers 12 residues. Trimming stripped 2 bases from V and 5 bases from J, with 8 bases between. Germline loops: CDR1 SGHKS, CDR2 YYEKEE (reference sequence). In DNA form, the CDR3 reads TGTGCCAGCAGCTTCCAGGGGCACGAGCAGTACTTC. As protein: CASSFQGHEQYF.

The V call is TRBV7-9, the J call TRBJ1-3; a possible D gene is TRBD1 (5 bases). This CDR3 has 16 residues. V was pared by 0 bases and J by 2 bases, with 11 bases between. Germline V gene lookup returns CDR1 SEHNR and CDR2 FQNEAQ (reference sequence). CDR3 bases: TGTGCCAGCAGCTTAGCGACAGCGCGCGCTGGAAACACCATATATTTT. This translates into CASSLATARAGNTIYF.

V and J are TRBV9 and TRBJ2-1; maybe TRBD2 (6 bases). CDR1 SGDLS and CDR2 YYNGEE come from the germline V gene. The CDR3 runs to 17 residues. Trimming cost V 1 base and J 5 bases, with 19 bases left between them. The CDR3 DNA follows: TGTGCCAGCAGCGTAAGTGGGGCAGGGACTTTCGACAATGAGCAGTTCTTC. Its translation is CASSVSGAGTFDNEQFF.

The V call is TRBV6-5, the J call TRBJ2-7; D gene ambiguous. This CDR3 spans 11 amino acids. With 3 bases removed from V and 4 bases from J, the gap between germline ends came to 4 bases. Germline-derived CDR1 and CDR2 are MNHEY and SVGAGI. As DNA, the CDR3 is TGTGCCAGCAGTTATGAGTACGAGCAGTACTTC. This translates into CASSYEYEQYF.

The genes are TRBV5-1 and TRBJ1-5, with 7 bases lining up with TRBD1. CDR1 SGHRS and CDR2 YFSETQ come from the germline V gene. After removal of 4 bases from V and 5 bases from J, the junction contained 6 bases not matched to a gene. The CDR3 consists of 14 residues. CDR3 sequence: CASSARQGDQPQHF. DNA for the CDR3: TGCGCCAGCAGCGCCCGACAGGGAGATCAGCCCCAGCATTTT.

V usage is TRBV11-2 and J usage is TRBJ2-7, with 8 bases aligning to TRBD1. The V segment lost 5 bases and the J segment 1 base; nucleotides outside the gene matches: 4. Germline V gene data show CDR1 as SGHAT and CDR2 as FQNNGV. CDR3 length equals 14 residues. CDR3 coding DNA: TGTGCCAGCAGCCGGGACAGGAGTTCCTACGAGCAGTACTTC. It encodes CASSRDRSSYEQYF.

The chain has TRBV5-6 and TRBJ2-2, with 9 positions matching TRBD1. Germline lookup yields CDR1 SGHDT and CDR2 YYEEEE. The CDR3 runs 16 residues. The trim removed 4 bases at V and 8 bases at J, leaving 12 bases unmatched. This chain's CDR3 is CASSEIGQGLMGELFF. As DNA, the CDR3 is TGTGCCAGCAGCGAAATCGGACAGGGGCTAATGGGGGAGCTGTTTTTT. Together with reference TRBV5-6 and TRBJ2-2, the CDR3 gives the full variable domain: DAGVTQSPTHLIKTRGQQVTLRCSPKSGHDTVSWYQQALGQGPQFIFQYYEEEERQRGNFPDRFSGHQFPNYSSELNVNALLLGDSALYLCASSEIGQGLMGELFFGEGSRLTVL.

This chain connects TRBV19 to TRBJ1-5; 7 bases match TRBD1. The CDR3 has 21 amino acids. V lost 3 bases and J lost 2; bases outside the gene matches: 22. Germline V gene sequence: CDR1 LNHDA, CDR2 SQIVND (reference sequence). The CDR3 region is CASSIGRGQVAARVGNQPQHF. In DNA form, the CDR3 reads TGTGCCAGTAGTATTGGAAGGGGGCAGGTGGCGGCTAGGGTAGGCAATCAGCCCCAGCATTTT. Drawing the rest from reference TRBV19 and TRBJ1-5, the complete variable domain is DGGITQSPKYLFRKEGQNVTLSCEQNLNHDAMYWYRQDPGQGLRLIYYSQIVNDFQKGDIAEGYSVSREKKESFPLTVTSAQKNPTAFYLCASSIGRGQVAARVGNQPQHFGDGTRLSIL.